These T cell receptor beta chains were read from a single sample in a study of cytomegalovirus exposure and HLA in healthy donors. Assay: immunoSEQ multiplex PCR; the TCRdb copy retains only in-frame clones and omits some. This table holds about 73,000 clones, around 95% found once. Sequencing used PBMCs. All receptors come from a man younger than 35 in good health and CMV-seronegative. Both conserved end residues are part of each CDR3. Each record gives: J gene, clone size, D gene, V gene, CDR3 protein, CDR3 DNA. The D gene is left open where the match is weak. The listing skips clone size in some rows; elsewhere it reads once, few, many or a size class.

j_call: TRBJ1-2
clone_size: NA
d_call: TRBD1
v_call: TRBV9
cdr3_aa: CASSTGQALGYGYTF
cdr3_nt: TGTGCCAGCAGCACGGGACAGGCCCTAGGGTATGGCTACACCTTC

j_call: TRBJ2-7
clone_size: NA
d_call: TRBD1
v_call: TRBV11-3
cdr3_aa: CASSLGRDSYEQYF
cdr3_nt: TGTGCCAGCAGCTTAGGCCGGGACAGCTACGAGCAGTACTTC

j_call: TRBJ2-5
clone_size: NA
d_call: NA
v_call: TRBV30
cdr3_aa: CAWSTGGDVQETQYF
cdr3_nt: TGTGCCTGGAGTACTGGCGGTGACGTCCAAGAGACCCAGTACTTC

j_call: TRBJ2-6
clone_size: NA
d_call: TRBD1
v_call: TRBV11-1
cdr3_aa: CASSIDRGLSGANVLTF
cdr3_nt: TGTGCCAGCAGTATTGACAGGGGCCTCTCTGGGGCCAACGTCCTGACTTTC

j_call: TRBJ2-7
clone_size: NA
d_call: TRBD2
v_call: TRBV5-4
cdr3_aa: CASSATSGGSYEQYF
cdr3_nt: TGTGCCAGCAGCGCGACTAGCGGGGGCAGCTACGAGCAGTACTTC

j_call: TRBJ1-1
clone_size: NA
d_call: NA
v_call: TRBV7-8
cdr3_aa: CASSLTPMVGNTEAFF
cdr3_nt: TGTGCCAGCAGCTTAACCCCTATGGTTGGGAACACTGAAGCTTTCTTT

j_call: TRBJ2-2
clone_size: once
d_call: TRBD1
v_call: TRBV6-5
cdr3_aa: CASSYPTGEAGELFF
cdr3_nt: TGTGCCAGCAGTTACCCCACAGGGGAAGCCGGGGAGCTGTTTTTT

j_call: TRBJ1-1
clone_size: NA
d_call: TRBD1
v_call: TRBV2
cdr3_aa: CASRPTGVTRTEAFF
cdr3_nt: TGTGCCAGCAGGCCGACAGGGGTAACCCGCACTGAAGCTTTCTTT

j_call: TRBJ1-1
clone_size: NA
d_call: TRBD1
v_call: TRBV7-8
cdr3_aa: CASGDRGRNTEAFF
cdr3_nt: TGTGCCAGCGGAGACAGGGGCCGGAACACTGAAGCTTTCTTT

j_call: TRBJ1-1
clone_size: NA
d_call: TRBD1
v_call: TRBV6-1
cdr3_aa: CASSGQGEAFF
cdr3_nt: TGTGCCAGCAGTGGACAGGGTGAAGCTTTCTTT

j_call: TRBJ1-2
clone_size: few
d_call: NA
v_call: TRBV19
cdr3_aa: CASSQVPGHYTWGYTF
cdr3_nt: TGTGCCAGTAGTCAGGTCCCGGGACATTATACTTGGGGCTACACCTTC

j_call: TRBJ1-2
clone_size: NA
d_call: NA
v_call: TRBV4-1
cdr3_aa: CASSEGQTNYGYTF
cdr3_nt: TGCGCCAGCAGCGAAGGACAGACTAACTATGGCTACACCTTC

j_call: TRBJ1-1
clone_size: NA
d_call: TRBD1
v_call: TRBV5-1
cdr3_aa: CASSSLQGPMNTEAFF
cdr3_nt: TGCGCCAGCAGCTCATTACAGGGGCCTATGAACACTGAAGCTTTCTTT

j_call: TRBJ1-2
clone_size: once
d_call: TRBD1
v_call: TRBV5-1
cdr3_aa: CASSGTGDGYTF
cdr3_nt: TGCGCCAGCAGCGGGACAGGAGATGGCTACACCTTC

j_call: TRBJ1-3
clone_size: NA
d_call: TRBD1
v_call: TRBV19
cdr3_aa: CASSVTGGRSGNTIYF
cdr3_nt: TGTGCCAGTAGTGTGACAGGGGGGAGATCTGGAAACACCATATATTTT

j_call: TRBJ2-3
clone_size: NA
d_call: NA
v_call: TRBV9
cdr3_aa: CASSVAVQFTDTQYF
cdr3_nt: TGTGCCAGCAGCGTAGCTGTGCAGTTCACAGATACGCAGTATTTT

j_call: TRBJ1-1
clone_size: NA
d_call: TRBD1
v_call: TRBV4-2
cdr3_aa: CASSLQGALGEAFF
cdr3_nt: TGTGCCAGCAGCCTACAGGGGGCTCTGGGTGAAGCTTTCTTT

j_call: TRBJ2-5
clone_size: once
d_call: TRBD1
v_call: TRBV27
cdr3_aa: CASSGTGGETQYF
cdr3_nt: TGTGCCAGCAGTGGGACAGGCGGTGAGACCCAGTACTTC

j_call: TRBJ1-5
clone_size: NA
d_call: NA
v_call: TRBV5-8
cdr3_aa: CASSRGAQTNQPQHF
cdr3_nt: TGTGCCAGCAGTCGGGGGGCCCAAACTAATCAGCCCCAGCATTTT

j_call: TRBJ1-4
clone_size: NA
d_call: NA
v_call: TRBV6-5
cdr3_aa: CASTIIGGQPGKLFF
cdr3_nt: TGTGCCAGCACTATAATCGGAGGCCAGCCGGGAAAACTGTTTTTT

j_call: TRBJ1-3
clone_size: NA
d_call: NA
v_call: TRBV6-5
cdr3_aa: CASGRGGYGNTIYF
cdr3_nt: TGTGCCAGCGGCCGGGGAGGATATGGAAACACCATATATTTT

j_call: TRBJ1-1
clone_size: NA
d_call: NA
v_call: TRBV30
cdr3_aa: CAWSSQVMNTEAFF
cdr3_nt: TGTGCCTGGAGTTCGCAGGTCATGAACACTGAAGCTTTCTTT

j_call: TRBJ1-3
clone_size: NA
d_call: TRBD1
v_call: TRBV4-3
cdr3_aa: CASSQEADRGPGNTIYF
cdr3_nt: TGCGCCAGCAGCCAAGAGGCGGACAGGGGTCCTGGAAACACCATATATTTT

j_call: TRBJ2-7
clone_size: NA
d_call: NA
v_call: TRBV7-9
cdr3_aa: CASSSLGQSYEQYF
cdr3_nt: TGTGCCAGCAGCTCCCTAGGACAGTCCTACGAGCAGTACTTC

j_call: TRBJ2-7
clone_size: once
d_call: TRBD2
v_call: TRBV10-3
cdr3_aa: CATRGSSGDIAAEQYF
cdr3_nt: TGTGCCACCCGTGGCTCTAGCGGGGATATTGCTGCCGAGCAGTACTTC

j_call: TRBJ1-1
clone_size: NA
d_call: NA
v_call: TRBV6-5
cdr3_aa: CASINTAFTEAFF
cdr3_nt: TGTGCCAGCATTAACACAGCCTTCACTGAAGCTTTCTTT

j_call: TRBJ2-7
clone_size: NA
d_call: NA
v_call: TRBV14
cdr3_aa: CASSRTGTRAPGQYF
cdr3_nt: TGTGCCAGCAGCAGGACCGGGACAAGGGCTCCTGGGCAGTACTTC

j_call: TRBJ2-2
clone_size: NA
d_call: NA
v_call: TRBV7-8
cdr3_aa: CASSFFELMGHPGELFF
cdr3_nt: TGTGCCAGCAGCTTCTTTGAGTTAATGGGACACCCCGGGGAGCTGTTTTTT

j_call: TRBJ2-3
clone_size: NA
d_call: NA
v_call: TRBV29-1
cdr3_aa: CSVQTVFDTQYF
cdr3_nt: TGCAGCGTCCAGACAGTTTTTGATACGCAGTATTTT

j_call: TRBJ1-2
clone_size: NA
d_call: NA
v_call: TRBV10-2
cdr3_aa: CASSETGPYGYTF
cdr3_nt: TGCGCCAGCAGTGAGACAGGTCCCTATGGCTACACCTTC

j_call: TRBJ1-2
clone_size: once
d_call: NA
v_call: TRBV7-9
cdr3_aa: CASSLVPANYGYTF
cdr3_nt: TGTGCCAGCAGCTTAGTTCCGGCTAACTATGGCTACACCTTC

j_call: TRBJ1-2
clone_size: NA
d_call: NA
v_call: TRBV7-2
cdr3_aa: CASSLGSVPPQSDGYTF
cdr3_nt: TGTGCCAGCAGCTTAGGTTCCGTACCCCCTCAAAGCGATGGCTACACCTTC

j_call: TRBJ2-7
clone_size: NA
d_call: NA
v_call: TRBV5-4
cdr3_aa: CASSLGTAKEQYF
cdr3_nt: TGTGCCAGCAGCTTGGGTACAGCCAAAGAGCAGTACTTC

j_call: TRBJ1-2
clone_size: NA
d_call: TRBD1
v_call: TRBV7-9
cdr3_aa: CASSSSRDSEAYGYTF
cdr3_nt: TGTGCCAGCAGCTCGTCCCGGGACAGCGAAGCCTATGGCTACACCTTC

j_call: TRBJ2-3
clone_size: NA
d_call: TRBD1
v_call: TRBV28
cdr3_aa: CASTPDRFNTQYF
cdr3_nt: TGTGCCAGCACCCCGGACAGGTTTAATACGCAGTATTTT

j_call: TRBJ2-7
clone_size: NA
d_call: TRBD1
v_call: TRBV10-3
cdr3_aa: CAIGQQGALYEQYF
cdr3_nt: TGTGCCATCGGTCAACAGGGGGCTCTTTACGAGCAGTACTTC

j_call: TRBJ2-2
clone_size: NA
d_call: TRBD1
v_call: TRBV5-1
cdr3_aa: CASSYPRDRAPGELFF
cdr3_nt: TGCGCCAGCAGCTATCCCCGGGACAGGGCCCCCGGGGAGCTGTTTTTT

j_call: TRBJ2-7
clone_size: NA
d_call: TRBD1
v_call: TRBV7-6
cdr3_aa: CASSRGGTAEQYF
cdr3_nt: TGTGCCAGCAGCCGAGGGGGCACGGCCGAGCAGTACTTC

j_call: TRBJ1-1
clone_size: NA
d_call: NA
v_call: TRBV21-1
cdr3_aa: CASSKGWHPNTEAFF
cdr3_nt: TGTGCCAGCAGCAAAGGTTGGCACCCAAACACTGAAGCTTTCTTT

j_call: TRBJ2-7
clone_size: NA
d_call: NA
v_call: TRBV30
cdr3_aa: CAWSVGTGNYEQYF
cdr3_nt: TGTGCCTGGAGTGTGGGGACTGGAAACTACGAGCAGTACTTC

j_call: TRBJ1-1
clone_size: once
d_call: NA
v_call: TRBV30
cdr3_aa: CAWIPPGPKPSTEAFF
cdr3_nt: TGTGCCTGGATTCCTCCCGGTCCCAAACCGAGCACTGAAGCTTTCTTT

j_call: TRBJ2-7
clone_size: NA
d_call: NA
v_call: TRBV21-1
cdr3_aa: CASSKGAPTYEQYF
cdr3_nt: TGTGCCAGCAGCAAGGGGGCGCCTACCTACGAGCAGTACTTC

j_call: TRBJ2-1
clone_size: NA
d_call: TRBD1
v_call: TRBV5-4
cdr3_aa: CASSLMGQGFSSYNEQFF
cdr3_nt: TGTGCCAGCAGCTTGATGGGACAGGGATTTAGCTCCTACAATGAGCAGTTCTTC

j_call: TRBJ1-2
clone_size: NA
d_call: NA
v_call: TRBV2
cdr3_aa: CASSDIRGGYTF
cdr3_nt: TGTGCCAGCAGTGACATAAGGGGCGGCTACACCTTC

j_call: TRBJ2-4
clone_size: NA
d_call: NA
v_call: TRBV5-4
cdr3_aa: CASSLSVVGPAKNIQYF
cdr3_nt: TGTGCCAGCAGCTTGTCTGTGGTTGGGCCAGCCAAAAACATTCAGTACTTC

j_call: TRBJ1-1
clone_size: NA
d_call: TRBD1
v_call: TRBV13
cdr3_aa: CASSVSPGQAMRTEAFF
cdr3_nt: TGTGCCAGCAGCGTATCTCCGGGACAGGCCATGAGGACTGAAGCTTTCTTT

j_call: TRBJ1-2
clone_size: NA
d_call: TRBD1
v_call: TRBV19
cdr3_aa: CASSTGTEPNYGYTF
cdr3_nt: TGTGCCAGTAGTACCGGGACAGAACCAAACTATGGCTACACCTTC

j_call: TRBJ2-3
clone_size: once
d_call: TRBD1
v_call: TRBV12-5
cdr3_aa: CASGLAPGDSISTDTQYF
cdr3_nt: TGTGCTAGTGGTTTGGCCCCAGGGGACAGTATAAGCACAGATACGCAGTATTTT

j_call: TRBJ2-1
clone_size: NA
d_call: NA
v_call: TRBV2
cdr3_aa: CASSEPPTEKNEQFF
cdr3_nt: TGTGCCAGCAGTGAACCCCCGACAGAGAAGAATGAGCAGTTCTTC

j_call: TRBJ2-1
clone_size: NA
d_call: TRBD2
v_call: TRBV27
cdr3_aa: CASSLARGGGAPYNEQFF
cdr3_nt: TGTGCCAGCAGTTTAGCCCGCGGGGGAGGGGCGCCCTACAATGAGCAGTTCTTC

j_call: TRBJ1-1
clone_size: NA
d_call: NA
v_call: TRBV19
cdr3_aa: CASSIGLEAFF
cdr3_nt: TGTGCCAGTAGTATAGGTCTCGAAGCTTTCTTT

j_call: TRBJ2-1
clone_size: NA
d_call: TRBD2
v_call: TRBV4-3
cdr3_aa: CASSQDLTAGAASEQFF
cdr3_nt: TGCGCCAGCAGCCAAGACCTAACAGCGGGGGCTGCCTCCGAGCAGTTCTTC

j_call: TRBJ1-2
clone_size: once
d_call: TRBD1
v_call: TRBV14
cdr3_aa: CASSSDRRYGYTF
cdr3_nt: TGTGCCAGCAGCTCGGACAGGCGTTATGGCTACACCTTC

j_call: TRBJ2-4
clone_size: NA
d_call: NA
v_call: TRBV12-5
cdr3_aa: CASEVGFANIQYF
cdr3_nt: TGTGCTAGTGAAGTTGGCTTTGCAAACATTCAGTACTTC

j_call: TRBJ1-1
clone_size: NA
d_call: NA
v_call: TRBV27
cdr3_aa: CASSFGNTEAFF
cdr3_nt: TGTGCCAGCTCCTTCGGGAACACTGAAGCTTTCTTT

j_call: TRBJ1-1
clone_size: NA
d_call: NA
v_call: TRBV18
cdr3_aa: CASSQDNLNTEAFF
cdr3_nt: TGTGCCAGCTCCCAGGACAATTTGAACACTGAAGCTTTCTTT

j_call: TRBJ1-1
clone_size: NA
d_call: NA
v_call: TRBV30
cdr3_aa: CAWGQLNTEAFF
cdr3_nt: TGTGCCTGGGGGCAGCTGAACACTGAAGCTTTCTTT

j_call: TRBJ2-3
clone_size: NA
d_call: TRBD2
v_call: TRBV28
cdr3_aa: CASRGRDGRKADTQYF
cdr3_nt: TGTGCCAGCAGAGGGAGGGACGGAAGAAAGGCAGATACGCAGTATTTT

j_call: TRBJ2-1
clone_size: few
d_call: NA
v_call: TRBV2
cdr3_aa: CASREFNNEQFF
cdr3_nt: TGTGCCAGCAGGGAATTCAACAATGAGCAGTTCTTC